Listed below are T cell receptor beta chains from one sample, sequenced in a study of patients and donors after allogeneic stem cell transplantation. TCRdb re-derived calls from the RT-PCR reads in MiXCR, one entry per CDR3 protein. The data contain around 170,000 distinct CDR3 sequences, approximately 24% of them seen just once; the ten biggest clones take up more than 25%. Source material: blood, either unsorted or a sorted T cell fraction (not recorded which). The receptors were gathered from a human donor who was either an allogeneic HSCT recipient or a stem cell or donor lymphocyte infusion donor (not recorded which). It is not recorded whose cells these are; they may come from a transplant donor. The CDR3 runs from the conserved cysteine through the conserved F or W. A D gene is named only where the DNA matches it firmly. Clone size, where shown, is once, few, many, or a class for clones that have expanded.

cdr3_nt: TGTGCCAGCAGCTTGGGACTTGAGTACGAGCAGTACTTC
cdr3_aa: CASSLGLEYEQYF
v_call: TRBV5-4
j_call: TRBJ2-7
d_call: NA
clone_size: NA
cdr3_length: 13

cdr3_nt: TGCAGTGCTAGAGGAGGGGTGGACGGCTACACCTTC
cdr3_aa: CSARGGVDGYTF
v_call: TRBV20-1
j_call: TRBJ1-2
d_call: NA
clone_size: NA
cdr3_length: 12

cdr3_nt: TGCGCCAGCAGCTTGGCTGGGGGGTCTCAGGAGACCCAGTACTTC
cdr3_aa: CASSLAGGSQETQYF
v_call: TRBV5-1
j_call: TRBJ2-5
d_call: NA
clone_size: few
cdr3_length: 15

cdr3_nt: TGTGCCAGCACTAGTCAGGGGGCAGCTGGAAACACCATATATTTT
cdr3_aa: CASTSQGAAGNTIYF
v_call: TRBV2
j_call: TRBJ1-3
d_call: TRBD1
clone_size: NA
cdr3_length: 15

cdr3_nt: TGTGCCAGCAGTTTTTGGACCGTCTCCGGTGGCTACACCTTC
cdr3_aa: CASSFWTVSGGYTF
v_call: TRBV12-3/TRBV12-4
j_call: TRBJ1-2
d_call: NA
clone_size: NA
cdr3_length: 14

cdr3_nt: TGCAGTGCTCTGACAGAGAACACTGAAGCTTTCTTT
cdr3_aa: CSALTENTEAFF
v_call: TRBV20-1
j_call: TRBJ1-1
d_call: NA
clone_size: many
cdr3_length: 12

cdr3_nt: TGTGCCAGCAGCTTATTTCTGGGGAACAGGAAAGAGACCCAGTACTTC
cdr3_aa: CASSLFLGNRKETQYF
v_call: TRBV11-2
j_call: TRBJ2-5
d_call: NA
clone_size: NA
cdr3_length: 16

cdr3_nt: TGTGCCAGCAGCTTAGTCTATTCCGCCCATAATTCACCCCTCCACTTT
cdr3_aa: CASSLVYSAHNSPLHF
v_call: TRBV7-8
j_call: TRBJ1-6
d_call: NA
clone_size: many
cdr3_length: 16

cdr3_nt: TGCAGTGCTTCTTCGGGATTAGGGCCCCAGCATTTT
cdr3_aa: CSASSGLGPQHF
v_call: TRBV20-1
j_call: TRBJ1-5
d_call: NA
clone_size: NA
cdr3_length: 12

cdr3_nt: TGTGCCAGCAGCCGGCGTAACGGGGTTTACAATGAGCAGTTCTTC
cdr3_aa: CASSRRNGVYNEQFF
v_call: TRBV7-2
j_call: TRBJ2-1
d_call: NA
clone_size: NA
cdr3_length: 15

cdr3_nt: TGTGCCAGCAGTCCCCACGGGGAGACCCAGTACTTC
cdr3_aa: CASSPHGETQYF
v_call: TRBV12-3/TRBV12-4
j_call: TRBJ2-5
d_call: NA
clone_size: few
cdr3_length: 12

cdr3_nt: TGCGCCAGCAGCTTGGTGGGGGAAGAGCAGTTCTTC
cdr3_aa: CASSLVGEEQFF
v_call: TRBV5-1
j_call: TRBJ2-1
d_call: NA
clone_size: few
cdr3_length: 12

cdr3_nt: TGTGCCAGCTCATATACTAGCGGGAGCGTCTACGAGCAGTACTTC
cdr3_aa: CASSYTSGSVYEQYF
v_call: TRBV18
j_call: TRBJ2-7
d_call: TRBD2
clone_size: NA
cdr3_length: 15

cdr3_nt: TGTGCCAGCAGCTGGAGTCAGGCCGAAGATACGCAGTATTTT
cdr3_aa: CASSWSQAEDTQYF
v_call: TRBV5-5
j_call: TRBJ2-3
d_call: NA
clone_size: NA
cdr3_length: 14

cdr3_nt: TGTGCCAGCAGCTTGGCCAAAGAAACCCAGTACTTC
cdr3_aa: CASSLAKETQYF
v_call: TRBV5-6
j_call: TRBJ2-5
d_call: NA
clone_size: few
cdr3_length: 12

cdr3_nt: TGCGCCAGCAGCTCGGGAGTCAATAGCAATCAGCCCCAGCATTTT
cdr3_aa: CASSSGVNSNQPQHF
v_call: TRBV5-1
j_call: TRBJ1-5
d_call: NA
clone_size: NA
cdr3_length: 15

cdr3_nt: TGTGCCAGCAGTTTATCCACTGGAAGCGGCTACACCTTC
cdr3_aa: CASSLSTGSGYTF
v_call: TRBV7-9
j_call: TRBJ1-2
d_call: NA
clone_size: NA
cdr3_length: 13

cdr3_nt: TGTGCCAGCAGCCCGGGGACTAGCGGGAGGCCTAGCTCCTACAATGAGCAGTTCTTC
cdr3_aa: CASSPGTSGRPSSYNEQFF
v_call: TRBV7-9
j_call: TRBJ2-1
d_call: TRBD2
clone_size: NA
cdr3_length: 19

cdr3_nt: TGTGCCAGCAGTGGGACAGCGATTAGCAATCAGCCCCAGCATTTT
cdr3_aa: CASSGTAISNQPQHF
v_call: TRBV25-1
j_call: TRBJ1-5
d_call: NA
clone_size: many
cdr3_length: 15

cdr3_nt: TGTGCCAGCAGTTTTGTAAGGGAATACGAGCAGTACTTC
cdr3_aa: CASSFVREYEQYF
v_call: TRBV12-3/TRBV12-4
j_call: TRBJ2-7
d_call: NA
clone_size: few
cdr3_length: 13

cdr3_nt: TGTGCCAGCAGCGTCCCGCCAGATACGCAGTATTTT
cdr3_aa: CASSVPPDTQYF
v_call: TRBV9
j_call: TRBJ2-3
d_call: NA
clone_size: NA
cdr3_length: 12

cdr3_nt: TGTGCCAGCAGCCAAGTTTTCGCCTATACCGGGGAGCTGTTTTTT
cdr3_aa: CASSQVFAYTGELFF
v_call: TRBV14
j_call: TRBJ2-2
d_call: NA
clone_size: NA
cdr3_length: 15

cdr3_nt: TGCGCCAGCAGCTTGGTACTAGCGGGGAGTAATGAGCAGTTCTTC
cdr3_aa: CASSLVLAGSNEQFF
v_call: TRBV5-1
j_call: TRBJ2-1
d_call: TRBD2
clone_size: few
cdr3_length: 15

cdr3_nt: TGTGCCAGCAGCTTGCCGACAGGCTCTACCCCAGCGTCCTCCTACAATGAGCAGTTCTTC
cdr3_aa: CASSLPTGSTPASSYNEQFF
v_call: TRBV7-2
j_call: TRBJ2-1
d_call: NA
clone_size: NA
cdr3_length: 20

cdr3_nt: TGCGCCAGCAGCGCCGACATGGCCGGGGAGCTGTTTTTT
cdr3_aa: CASSADMAGELFF
v_call: TRBV5-1
j_call: TRBJ2-2
d_call: NA
clone_size: many
cdr3_length: 13

cdr3_nt: TGTGCCAGCAGCTCGGCGGGGAGGTACTCTGGGGCCAACGTCCTGACTTTC
cdr3_aa: CASSSAGRYSGANVLTF
v_call: TRBV7-2
j_call: TRBJ2-6
d_call: NA
clone_size: NA
cdr3_length: 17

cdr3_nt: TGTGCCAGCAGGCTGACAGGGTTTCAAGAGACCCAGTACTTC
cdr3_aa: CASRLTGFQETQYF
v_call: TRBV2
j_call: TRBJ2-5
d_call: TRBD1
clone_size: NA
cdr3_length: 14

cdr3_nt: TGCGCCAGCAGCCAGGAGGTGGGACAGGGTCACTACGAGCAGTACTTC
cdr3_aa: CASSQEVGQGHYEQYF
v_call: TRBV4-3
j_call: TRBJ2-7
d_call: TRBD1
clone_size: NA
cdr3_length: 16

cdr3_nt: TGTGCCAGCAGCAGGACAGGGGTAGAAGAGACCCAGTACTTC
cdr3_aa: CASSRTGVEETQYF
v_call: TRBV9
j_call: TRBJ2-5
d_call: TRBD1
clone_size: NA
cdr3_length: 14

cdr3_nt: TGCGCCAGCAGCTTACAAGGATCGGCCGGAAACACCATATATTTT
cdr3_aa: CASSLQGSAGNTIYF
v_call: TRBV5-1
j_call: TRBJ1-3
d_call: NA
clone_size: NA
cdr3_length: 15

cdr3_nt: TGCAGTGCGGTAGCAGGGGGCTTGAAAGAGACCCAGTACTTC
cdr3_aa: CSAVAGGLKETQYF
v_call: TRBV20-1
j_call: TRBJ2-5
d_call: TRBD1
clone_size: few
cdr3_length: 14

cdr3_nt: TGTGCCAGCAGTGATCAGGGGGCTAATGAAAAACTGTTTTTT
cdr3_aa: CASSDQGANEKLFF
v_call: TRBV2
j_call: TRBJ1-4
d_call: TRBD1
clone_size: many
cdr3_length: 14

cdr3_nt: TGTGCCAGCAGTTACGACCGGGACAGTGAAGCTTTCTTT
cdr3_aa: CASSYDRDSEAFF
v_call: TRBV5-8
j_call: TRBJ1-1
d_call: TRBD1
clone_size: few
cdr3_length: 13

cdr3_nt: TGTGCCAGCCGACAGGGGGGAGGCAATCAGCCCCAGCATTTT
cdr3_aa: CASRQGGGNQPQHF
v_call: TRBV2
j_call: TRBJ1-5
d_call: TRBD1
clone_size: few
cdr3_length: 14

cdr3_nt: TGTGCCAGCAGTGAATCAGCTACGGACAGCCAAGAGACCCAGTACTTC
cdr3_aa: CASSESATDSQETQYF
v_call: TRBV25-1
j_call: TRBJ2-5
d_call: NA
clone_size: few
cdr3_length: 16

cdr3_nt: TGTGCCAGCAGCCAAGAATACACCGGGGAGCTGTTTTTT
cdr3_aa: CASSQEYTGELFF
v_call: TRBV4-2
j_call: TRBJ2-2
d_call: NA
clone_size: few
cdr3_length: 13

cdr3_nt: TGTGCCGTGGGGGTTTCACCCCTCCACTTT
cdr3_aa: CAVGVSPLHF
v_call: TRBV7-2
j_call: TRBJ1-6
d_call: NA
clone_size: NA
cdr3_length: 10

cdr3_nt: TGCGCCAGCAGCCAAGATAGCGGGAGGGACCAAGAGACCCAGTACTTC
cdr3_aa: CASSQDSGRDQETQYF
v_call: TRBV4-3
j_call: TRBJ2-5
d_call: TRBD2
clone_size: NA
cdr3_length: 16

cdr3_nt: TGTGCCAGCAGTTCTACTGGTCTGGGTGCAACTAATGAAAAACTGTTTTTT
cdr3_aa: CASSSTGLGATNEKLFF
v_call: TRBV27
j_call: TRBJ1-4
d_call: NA
clone_size: NA
cdr3_length: 17

cdr3_nt: TGTGCCACCAGTGAGATGACAGGGGAAGCAGAGACCCAGTACTTC
cdr3_aa: CATSEMTGEAETQYF
v_call: TRBV24-1
j_call: TRBJ2-5
d_call: TRBD1
clone_size: NA
cdr3_length: 15

cdr3_nt: TGTGCCAGCAGTTTATTTAGGGGACAGACCCAGTACTTC
cdr3_aa: CASSLFRGQTQYF
v_call: TRBV27
j_call: TRBJ2-5
d_call: NA
clone_size: NA
cdr3_length: 13

cdr3_nt: TGCGCCAGCAGCCAAGAAAAAATAGGCGGCTACGAGCAGTACTTC
cdr3_aa: CASSQEKIGGYEQYF
v_call: TRBV4-1
j_call: TRBJ2-7
d_call: NA
clone_size: NA
cdr3_length: 15

cdr3_nt: TGTGCCAGCAGCCAAGATTTCGCAGGGGCCAACACAGATACGCAGTATTTT
cdr3_aa: CASSQDFAGANTDTQYF
v_call: TRBV3-1
j_call: TRBJ2-3
d_call: NA
clone_size: NA
cdr3_length: 17

cdr3_nt: TGTGCCAGCTCACCTCGCCCGTGGGAGCTAGGCAATGAGCAGTTCTTC
cdr3_aa: CASSPRPWELGNEQFF
v_call: TRBV18
j_call: TRBJ2-1
d_call: NA
clone_size: few
cdr3_length: 16

cdr3_nt: TGCGCCAGCAGCTCGGACACGGCTGAAGCTTTCTTT
cdr3_aa: CASSSDTAEAFF
v_call: TRBV5-1
j_call: TRBJ1-1
d_call: NA
clone_size: NA
cdr3_length: 12

cdr3_nt: TGTGCCAGCAGCCCCTCCACGGCCTCTAGCACAGATACGCAGTATTTT
cdr3_aa: CASSPSTASSTDTQYF
v_call: TRBV3-1
j_call: TRBJ2-3
d_call: NA
clone_size: NA
cdr3_length: 16

cdr3_nt: TGTGCCAGCAGCTACCACAGGGGCTCCCTAGGGAACACTGAAGCTTTCTTT
cdr3_aa: CASSYHRGSLGNTEAFF
v_call: TRBV7-2
j_call: TRBJ1-1
d_call: TRBD1
clone_size: NA
cdr3_length: 17

cdr3_nt: TGTGCCAGCAGAAATGGAAACCGTTACTACGAGCAGTACTTC
cdr3_aa: CASRNGNRYYEQYF
v_call: TRBV13
j_call: TRBJ2-7
d_call: NA
clone_size: NA
cdr3_length: 14